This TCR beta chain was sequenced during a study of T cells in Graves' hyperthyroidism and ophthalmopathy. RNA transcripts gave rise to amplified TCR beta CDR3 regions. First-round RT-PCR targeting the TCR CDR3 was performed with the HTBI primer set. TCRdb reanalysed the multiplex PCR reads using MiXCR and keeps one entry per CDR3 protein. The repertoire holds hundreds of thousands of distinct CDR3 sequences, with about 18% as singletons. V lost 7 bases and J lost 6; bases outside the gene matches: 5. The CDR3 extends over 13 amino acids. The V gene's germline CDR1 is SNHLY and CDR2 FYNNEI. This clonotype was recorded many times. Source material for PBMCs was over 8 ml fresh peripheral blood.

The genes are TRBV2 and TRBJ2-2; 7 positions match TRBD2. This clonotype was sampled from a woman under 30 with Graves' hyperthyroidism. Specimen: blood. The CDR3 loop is CASISREAGELFF. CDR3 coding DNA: TGTGCCAGCATTAGCCGGGAGGCCGGGGAGCTGTTTTTT.